This T cell receptor (beta chain) was captured in a study of T cell responses to AZD1222 COVID-19 vaccine. Study outcomes and limitations: Possibly, clonal diversity was underestimated; donors were largely white British and included more females. There were vaccine-associated CD4 TCRs across spike, dominant at 160-218 and 743-854.

Germline assignment: CDR1 SGHTA and CDR2 FQGTGA. V shed 5 bases and J shed 8 bases, with 13 bases lying between them. The CDR3 is 14 residues long. TCRdb keeps only in-frame clones here, not all; method: immunoSEQ multiplex PCR. This sample yields about 90,000 clones, of which 85% are seen a single time; over 3.5% belongs to the top ten. A note on this clone: Its antigen remains unknown.

This sample comprised peripheral blood, obtained 28 days after the second AZD1222 dose. This receptor was taken from an adult who received the AZD1222 COVID-19 vaccine. The V and J genes are TRBV7-3 and TRBJ1-6; D might be TRBD1 (5 bases). CDR3 in amino acids: CASSQSGGYSPLHF. The CDR3 DNA reads as TGTGCCAGCAGCCAATCCGGGGGGTATTCACCCCTCCACTTT.